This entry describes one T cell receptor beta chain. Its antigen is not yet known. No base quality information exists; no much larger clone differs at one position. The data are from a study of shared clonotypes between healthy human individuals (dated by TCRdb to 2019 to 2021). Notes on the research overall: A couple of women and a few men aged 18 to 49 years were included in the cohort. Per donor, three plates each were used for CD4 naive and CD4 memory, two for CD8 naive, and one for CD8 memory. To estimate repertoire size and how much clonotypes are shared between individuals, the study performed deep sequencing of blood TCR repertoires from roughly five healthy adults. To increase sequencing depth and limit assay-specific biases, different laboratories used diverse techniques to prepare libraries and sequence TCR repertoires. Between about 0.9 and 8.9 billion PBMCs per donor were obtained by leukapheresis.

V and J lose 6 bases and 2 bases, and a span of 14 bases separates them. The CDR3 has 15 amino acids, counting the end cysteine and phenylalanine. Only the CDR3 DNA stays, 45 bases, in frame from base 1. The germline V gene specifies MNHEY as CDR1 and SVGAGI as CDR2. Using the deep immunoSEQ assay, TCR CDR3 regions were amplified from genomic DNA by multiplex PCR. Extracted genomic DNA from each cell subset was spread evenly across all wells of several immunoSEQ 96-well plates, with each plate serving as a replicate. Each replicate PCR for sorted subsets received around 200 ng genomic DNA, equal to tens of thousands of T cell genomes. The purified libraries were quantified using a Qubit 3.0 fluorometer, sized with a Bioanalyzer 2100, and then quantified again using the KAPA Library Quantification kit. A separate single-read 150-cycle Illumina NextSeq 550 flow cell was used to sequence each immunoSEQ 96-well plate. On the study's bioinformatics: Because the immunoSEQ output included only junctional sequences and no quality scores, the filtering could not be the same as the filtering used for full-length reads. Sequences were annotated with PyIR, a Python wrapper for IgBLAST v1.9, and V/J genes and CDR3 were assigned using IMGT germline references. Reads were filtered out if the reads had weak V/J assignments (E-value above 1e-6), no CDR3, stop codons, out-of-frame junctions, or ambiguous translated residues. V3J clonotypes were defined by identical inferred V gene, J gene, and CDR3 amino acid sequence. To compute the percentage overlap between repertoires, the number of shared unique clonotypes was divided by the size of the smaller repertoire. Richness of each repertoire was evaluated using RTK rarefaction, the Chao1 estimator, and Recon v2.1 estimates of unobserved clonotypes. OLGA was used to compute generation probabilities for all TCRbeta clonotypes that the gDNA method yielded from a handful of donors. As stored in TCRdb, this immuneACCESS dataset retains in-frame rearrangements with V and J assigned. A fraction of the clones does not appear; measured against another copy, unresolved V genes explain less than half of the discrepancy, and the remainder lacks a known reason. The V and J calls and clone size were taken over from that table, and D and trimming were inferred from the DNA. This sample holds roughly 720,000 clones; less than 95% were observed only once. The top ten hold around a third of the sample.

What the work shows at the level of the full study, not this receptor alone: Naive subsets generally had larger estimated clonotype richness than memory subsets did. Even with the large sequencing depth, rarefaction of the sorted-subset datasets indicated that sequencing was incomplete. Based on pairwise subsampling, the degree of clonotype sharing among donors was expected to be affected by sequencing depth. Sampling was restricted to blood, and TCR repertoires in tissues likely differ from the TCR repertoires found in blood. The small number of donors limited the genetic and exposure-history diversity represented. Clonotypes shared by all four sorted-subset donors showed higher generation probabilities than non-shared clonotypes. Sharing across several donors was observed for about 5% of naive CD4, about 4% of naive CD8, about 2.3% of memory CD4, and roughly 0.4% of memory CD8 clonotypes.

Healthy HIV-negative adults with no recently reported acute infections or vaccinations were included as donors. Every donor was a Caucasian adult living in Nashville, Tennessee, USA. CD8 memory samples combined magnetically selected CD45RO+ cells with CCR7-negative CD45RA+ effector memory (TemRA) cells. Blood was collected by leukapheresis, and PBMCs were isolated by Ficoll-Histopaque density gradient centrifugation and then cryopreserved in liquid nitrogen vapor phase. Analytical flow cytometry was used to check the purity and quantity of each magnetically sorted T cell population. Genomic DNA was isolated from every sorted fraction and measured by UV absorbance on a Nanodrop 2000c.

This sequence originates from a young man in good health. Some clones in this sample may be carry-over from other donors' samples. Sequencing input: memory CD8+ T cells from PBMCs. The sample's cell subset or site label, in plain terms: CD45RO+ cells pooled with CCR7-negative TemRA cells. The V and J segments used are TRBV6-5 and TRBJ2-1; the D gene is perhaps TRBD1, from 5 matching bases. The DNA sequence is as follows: TGTGCCAGCAGGATCGGACATACTCCCTACAATGAGCAGTTCTTC. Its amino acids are CASRIGHTPYNEQFF.